This T cell receptor beta chain is from a study of blood T cell repertoires in COVID-19. For the study at large: Material from acute and convalescent COVID-19 was sourced from the United States, Italy and Spain. The cDNA or gDNA used as material had been derived from T cells, B-cell-depleted T cells, or PBMCs.

As handled by the study authors: Amplification of reference gene primers provided the estimated nucleated cell counts. Generated by immunoSEQ multiplex PCR, the TCRdb table keeps only in-frame clones and is missing some. That table supplies the V and J calls and clone size; D and trimming were determined from the DNA. The sample consists of around 220,000 clones, over 80% of them appearing once. The CDR3 length is 14 residues. V was cut by 2 bases and J by 2 bases, with 4 bases left in between. Looked up from germline, CDR1 is MGHRA and CDR2 is YSYEKL. This receptor was obtained from a human donor in a cohort sampled during active COVID-19. Material: peripheral blood. The chain couples TRBV4-1 to TRBJ2-6, with D unclear. The CDR3: CASSQPPGANVLTF. The DNA for the CDR3 is TGCGCCAGCAGCCAACCTCCTGGGGCCAACGTCCTGACTTTC.